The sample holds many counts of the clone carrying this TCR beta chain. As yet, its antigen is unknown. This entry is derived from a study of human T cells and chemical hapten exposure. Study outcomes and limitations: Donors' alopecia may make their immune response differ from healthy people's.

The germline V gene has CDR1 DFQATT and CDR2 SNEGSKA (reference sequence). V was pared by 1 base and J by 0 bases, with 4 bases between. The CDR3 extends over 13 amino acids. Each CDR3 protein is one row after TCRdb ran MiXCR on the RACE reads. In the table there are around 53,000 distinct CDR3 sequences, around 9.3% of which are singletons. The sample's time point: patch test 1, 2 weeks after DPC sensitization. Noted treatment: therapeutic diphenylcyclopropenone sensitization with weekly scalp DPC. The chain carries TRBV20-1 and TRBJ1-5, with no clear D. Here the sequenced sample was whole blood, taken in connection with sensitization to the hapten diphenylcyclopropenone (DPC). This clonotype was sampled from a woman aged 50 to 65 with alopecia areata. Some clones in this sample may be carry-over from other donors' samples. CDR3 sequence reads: CSARGFSNQPQHF. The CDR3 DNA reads TGCAGTGCTAGAGGCTTTAGCAATCAGCCCCAGCATTTT.